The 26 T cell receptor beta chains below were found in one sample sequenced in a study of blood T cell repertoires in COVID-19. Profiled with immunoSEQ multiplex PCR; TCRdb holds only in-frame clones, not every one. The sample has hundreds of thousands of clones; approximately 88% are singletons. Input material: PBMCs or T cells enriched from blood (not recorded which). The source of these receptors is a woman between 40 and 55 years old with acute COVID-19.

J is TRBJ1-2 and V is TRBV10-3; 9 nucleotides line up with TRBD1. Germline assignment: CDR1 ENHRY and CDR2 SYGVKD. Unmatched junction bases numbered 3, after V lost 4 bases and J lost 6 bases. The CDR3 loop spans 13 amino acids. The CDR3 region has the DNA TGTGCCATCAGTGCCTGGACAGGGGATGGCTACACCTTC. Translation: CAISAWTGDGYTF.

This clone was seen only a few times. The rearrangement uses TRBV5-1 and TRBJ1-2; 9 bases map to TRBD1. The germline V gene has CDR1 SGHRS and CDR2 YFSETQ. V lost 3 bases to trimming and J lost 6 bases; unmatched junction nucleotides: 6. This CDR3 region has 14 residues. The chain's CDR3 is CASSSLRTGDGYTF. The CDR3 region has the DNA TGCGCCAGCAGCTCCCTACGGACAGGGGATGGCTACACCTTC.

In DNA form, the CDR3 reads TGTGCCAGTCGCTCGGTGGGGGCAGTTCAGCCCCAGCATTTT. It encodes CASRSVGAVQPQHF. V and J are TRBV19 and TRBJ1-5; the D gene is possibly TRBD1 (6 bases). Trimming pared 8 bases from V and 6 bases from J, leaving 17 bases between. The CDR3 runs 14 residues. Germline V gives CDR1 LNHDA, CDR2 SQIVND (reference sequence).

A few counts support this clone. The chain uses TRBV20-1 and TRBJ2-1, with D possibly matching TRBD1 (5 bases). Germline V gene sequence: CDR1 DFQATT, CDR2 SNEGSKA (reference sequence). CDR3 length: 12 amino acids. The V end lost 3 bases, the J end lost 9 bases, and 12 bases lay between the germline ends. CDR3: CSASGQGGEQFF. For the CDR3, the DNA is TGCAGTGCTAGTGGGCAGGGCGGTGAGCAGTTCTTC.

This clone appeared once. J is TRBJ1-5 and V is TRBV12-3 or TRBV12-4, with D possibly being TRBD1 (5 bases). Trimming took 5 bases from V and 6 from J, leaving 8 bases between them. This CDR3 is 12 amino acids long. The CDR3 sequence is CASSRTGQPQHF. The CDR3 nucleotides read TGTGCCAGCAGTCGAACAGGTCAGCCCCAGCATTTT.

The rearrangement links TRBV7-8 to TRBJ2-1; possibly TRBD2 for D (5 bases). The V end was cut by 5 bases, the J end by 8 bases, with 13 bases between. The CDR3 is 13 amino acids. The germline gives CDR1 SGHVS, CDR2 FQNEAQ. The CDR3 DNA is TGTGCCAGCAGCCCCAGGAGGAGCGATGAGCAGTTCTTC. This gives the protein CASSPRRSDEQFF.

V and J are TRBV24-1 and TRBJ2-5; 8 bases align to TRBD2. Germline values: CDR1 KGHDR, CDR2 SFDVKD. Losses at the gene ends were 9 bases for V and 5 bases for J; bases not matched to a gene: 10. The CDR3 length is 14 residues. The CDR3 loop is CATSNRGGLETQYF. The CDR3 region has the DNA TGTGCCACCTCAAATCGGGGGGGCTTGGAGACCCAGTACTTC.

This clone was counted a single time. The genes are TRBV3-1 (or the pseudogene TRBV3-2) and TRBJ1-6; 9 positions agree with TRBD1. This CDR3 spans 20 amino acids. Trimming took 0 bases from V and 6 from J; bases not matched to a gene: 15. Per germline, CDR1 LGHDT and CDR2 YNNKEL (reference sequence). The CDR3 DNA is TGTGCCAGCAGCCAAGATCTGGGGGTACAGGGGGCGCGTGGTAATTCACCCCTCCACTTT. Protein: CASSQDLGVQGARGNSPLHF.

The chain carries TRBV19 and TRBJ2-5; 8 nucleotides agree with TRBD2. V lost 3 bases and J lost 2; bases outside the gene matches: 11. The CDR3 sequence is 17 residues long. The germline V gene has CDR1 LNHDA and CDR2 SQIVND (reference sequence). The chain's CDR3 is CASSMVASGGPQETQYF. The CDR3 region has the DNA TGTGCCAGTAGTATGGTTGCGTCGGGGGGGCCGCAAGAGACCCAGTACTTC.

The CDR3 sequence is CASSADRDYGYTF. In DNA form, the CDR3 reads TGTGCCAGCAGCGCGGACAGGGACTATGGCTACACCTTC. The rearrangement uses TRBV7-8 and TRBJ1-2; 8 positions match TRBD1. Germline CDR1 reads SGHVS; CDR2 reads FQNEAQ. The V and J ends lost 5 bases and 3 bases, in that order; junction bases with no gene match: 2. The CDR3 covers 13 residues.

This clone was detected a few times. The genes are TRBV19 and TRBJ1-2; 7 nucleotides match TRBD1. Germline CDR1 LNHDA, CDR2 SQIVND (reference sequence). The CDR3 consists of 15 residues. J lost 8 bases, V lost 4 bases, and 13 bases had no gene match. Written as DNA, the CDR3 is TGTGCCAGTAGTACCACCATACAGGGGACGGAGGGCTACACCTTC. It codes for CASSTTIQGTEGYTF.

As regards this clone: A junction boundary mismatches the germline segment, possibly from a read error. The CDR3 sequence is CASSLGQGLKTEAFF. The CDR3 region has the DNA TGTGCCAGCAGCTTAGGCCAGGGGCTGAAAACTGAAGCTTTCTTT. The chain links TRBV5-4 to TRBJ1-1; D is possibly TRBD1 (6 bases). Germline values: CDR1 SGHNT, CDR2 YYREEE (reference sequence). The CDR3 covers 15 residues.

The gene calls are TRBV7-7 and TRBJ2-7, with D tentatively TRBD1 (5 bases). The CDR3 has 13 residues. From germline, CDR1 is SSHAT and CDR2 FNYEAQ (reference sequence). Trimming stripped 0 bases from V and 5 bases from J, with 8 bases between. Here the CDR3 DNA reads TGTGCCAGCAGCTTAGCGCAAGGGGACGAGCAGTACTTC. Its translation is CASSLAQGDEQYF.

The CDR3 reads CASSTGLNTEAFF. CDR3 sequence (DNA): TGTGCCAGCTCGACAGGATTGAACACTGAAGCTTTCTTT. The chain has TRBV25-1 and TRBJ1-1, with D perhaps TRBD1 (6 bases). Trimming took off 8 bases at V and 0 bases at J, with 10 bases between the two ends. The CDR3 runs to 13 residues. Germline lookup yields CDR1 MGHDK and CDR2 SYGVNS.

The CDR3 here is CSVSTGYGYTF. The CDR3 DNA reads TGCAGTGTTTCGACAGGCTATGGCTACACCTTC. V is TRBV20-1 and J is TRBJ1-2, with D perhaps matching TRBD1 (6 bases). This CDR3 comprises 11 residues. The V end was cut by 7 bases, the J end by 4 bases, with 10 bases between. CDR1 and CDR2 (germline): DFQATT, SNEGSKA (reference sequence).

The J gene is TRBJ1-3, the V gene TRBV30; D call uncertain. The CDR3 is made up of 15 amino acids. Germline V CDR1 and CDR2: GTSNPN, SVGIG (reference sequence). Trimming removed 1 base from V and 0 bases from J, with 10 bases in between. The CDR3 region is CAWSDHISSGNTIYF. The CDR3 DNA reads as TGTGCCTGGAGTGACCACATATCCTCTGGAAACACCATATATTTT.

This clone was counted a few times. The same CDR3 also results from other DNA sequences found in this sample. This chain's CDR3 is CSASQGAGNTIYF. In nucleotides, the CDR3 is TGCAGTGCTAGTCAGGGCGCTGGAAACACCATATATTTT. V usage is TRBV20-1 and J usage is TRBJ1-3; D is perhaps TRBD1 (5 bases). The CDR3 covers 13 residues. V was cut by 3 bases and J by 2 bases, with 8 bases left in between. Germline V gene data show CDR1 as DFQATT and CDR2 as SNEGSKA (reference sequence).

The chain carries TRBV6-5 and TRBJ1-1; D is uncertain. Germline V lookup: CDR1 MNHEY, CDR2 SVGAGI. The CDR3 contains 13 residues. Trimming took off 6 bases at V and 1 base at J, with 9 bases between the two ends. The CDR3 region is CASRPDKNTEAFF. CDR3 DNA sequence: TGTGCCAGCAGACCCGACAAGAACACTGAAGCTTTCTTT.

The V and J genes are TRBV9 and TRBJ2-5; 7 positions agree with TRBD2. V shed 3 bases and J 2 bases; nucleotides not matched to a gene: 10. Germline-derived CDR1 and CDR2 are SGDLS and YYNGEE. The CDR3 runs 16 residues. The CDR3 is CASSAEGRGIQETQYF. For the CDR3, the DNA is TGTGCCAGCAGCGCCGAGGGGCGGGGGATTCAAGAGACCCAGTACTTC.

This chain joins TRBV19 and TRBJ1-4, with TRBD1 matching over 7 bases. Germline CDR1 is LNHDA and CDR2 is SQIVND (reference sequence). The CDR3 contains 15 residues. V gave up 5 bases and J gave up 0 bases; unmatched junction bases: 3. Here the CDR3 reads CASSSGTATNEKLFF. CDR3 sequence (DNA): TGTGCCAGTAGTTCAGGGACAGCAACTAATGAAAAACTGTTTTTT.

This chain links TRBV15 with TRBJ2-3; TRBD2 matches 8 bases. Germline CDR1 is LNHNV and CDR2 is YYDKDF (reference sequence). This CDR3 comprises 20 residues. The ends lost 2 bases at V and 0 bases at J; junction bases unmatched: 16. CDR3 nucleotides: TGTGCCACCAGCAGATCTCGCGGGGGGCTCCCTTCGACTAGCACAGATACGCAGTATTTT. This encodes CATSRSRGGLPSTSTDTQYF.

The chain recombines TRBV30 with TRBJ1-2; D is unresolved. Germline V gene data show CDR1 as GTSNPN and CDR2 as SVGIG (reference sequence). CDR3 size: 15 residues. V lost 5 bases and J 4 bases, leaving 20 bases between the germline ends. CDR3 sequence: CAWGPSAVYLYGYTF. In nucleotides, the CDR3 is TGTGCCTGGGGCCCCTCTGCGGTCTATCTCTATGGCTACACCTTC.

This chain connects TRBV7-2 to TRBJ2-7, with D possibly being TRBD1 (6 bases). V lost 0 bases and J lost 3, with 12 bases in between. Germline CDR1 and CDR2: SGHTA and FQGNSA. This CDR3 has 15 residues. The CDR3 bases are TGTGCCAGCAGCTTAGCCCGGACAGCCAGCTACGAGCAGTACTTC. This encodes CASSLARTASYEQYF.

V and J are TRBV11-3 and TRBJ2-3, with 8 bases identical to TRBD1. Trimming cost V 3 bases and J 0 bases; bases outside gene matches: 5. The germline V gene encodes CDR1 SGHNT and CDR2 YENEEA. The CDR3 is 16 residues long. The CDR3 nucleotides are TGTGCCAGCAGCTTCTCGACAGGGGCTAGCACAGATACGCAGTATTTT. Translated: CASSFSTGASTDTQYF.

The CDR3 nucleotides read TGTGCCAGCAGTTTGGGGGCCCACCAAGAGACCCAGTACTTC. This gives the protein CASSLGAHQETQYF. The chain employs TRBV27 and TRBJ2-5, with D maybe TRBD1 (6 bases). V was cut by 3 bases and J by 0 bases, with 8 bases left in between. The CDR3 has 14 residues. The germline V gene has CDR1 MNHEY and CDR2 SMNVEV (reference sequence).

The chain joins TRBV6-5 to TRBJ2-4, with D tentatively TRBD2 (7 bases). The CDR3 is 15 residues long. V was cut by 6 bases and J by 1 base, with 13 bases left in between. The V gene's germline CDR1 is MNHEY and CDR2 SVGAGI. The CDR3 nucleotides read TGTGCCAGCAGCCGGGGGGCCCGGGCCAAAAACATTCAGTACTTC. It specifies CASSRGARAKNIQYF.